This entry features one T cell receptor (beta chain) sequence. Antigen unknown. One end of the junction varies from germline; a read error may be responsible. This record belongs to a study of identical twins. Regarding the study as a whole: Analyses of zero insertions could be partly confounded by invariant MAIT and iNKT cells.

The cDNA had a unique molecular identifier and a template-switch universal primer site. Each CDR3 protein gets one entry after TCRdb re-called the 5' RACE reads with MiXCR. The table has around 690,000 distinct CDR3 sequences, about 20% seen once; the top ten hold about 4.3%. This sample was shared with a second study, whose subject was T cells expressing NK-cell markers. That publication notes: Seven of eight sequenced donors tested HCMV-seropositive; one tested seronegative. About 1.0-7.0% of CD8+ T cells in six or seven donors belonged to dominant NKG2C+ clonotypes.

This clonotype was sampled from a woman aged 18-29 years in good health. Sequencing used PBMCs.

CDR3 in amino acids: CSSSGISYNEQFF. CDR3 in DNA: TGCAGTTCTAGCGGGATTTCCTACAATGAGCAGTTCTTC. The chain uses TRBV20-1 and TRBJ2-1; TRBD2 aligns across 9 bases. This CDR3 is 13 amino acids long. The germline V gene encodes CDR1 DFQATT and CDR2 SNEGSKA (reference sequence).